These 14 T cell receptor beta chains originate from one sample sequenced in a study of T-cell memory formation after mild COVID-19. TCRdb re-called the 5' RACE reads through MiXCR, storing one row per CDR3 protein. The sample comprises just under 550,000 distinct CDR3 sequences, roughly 22% of which are singletons, and about an eighth rests with the top ten. Sequenced material: PBMCs or a T cell subset sorted from them (not recorded which). These TCRs come from an adult woman who had mild COVID-19 (a few samples of this study predate the infection). Cell type and time point are not known.

The chain is built from TRBV6-5 and TRBJ2-1, with a possible D match to TRBD1 (5 bases). The CDR3 runs to 13 residues. Germline V gene data show CDR1 as MNHEY and CDR2 as SVGAGI. The V end lost 0 bases, the J end lost 9 bases, and 9 bases lay between the germline ends. In DNA, the CDR3 is TGTGCCAGCAGTTACTCAGGGGCAAGTGAGCAGTTCTTC. It encodes CASSYSGASEQFF.

The chain has TRBV7-9 and TRBJ2-2; D is uncertain. V gave up 5 bases and J gave up 5 bases, with 12 bases separating them. Germline V gene lookup returns CDR1 SEHNR and CDR2 FQNEAQ (reference sequence). The CDR3 is 14 residues long. CDR3 nucleotides: TGTGCCAGCAGCCCAGTCCACGGGACCGGGGAGCTGTTTTTT. It yields the protein CASSPVHGTGELFF. Supplemented by reference TRBV7-9 and TRBJ2-2, the full variable domain reads DTGVSQNPRHKITKRGQNVTFRCDPISEHNRLYWYRQTLGQGPEFLTYFQNEAQLEKSRLLSDRFSAERPKGSFSTLEIQRTEQGDSAMYLCASSPVHGTGELFFGEGSRLTVL.

The chain joins TRBV5-4 to TRBJ2-3, with D unresolved. The CDR3 length is 16 residues. V lost 1 base and J 2 bases, leaving 14 bases between the germline ends. Germline V CDR1 and CDR2: SGHNT, YYREEE (reference sequence). CDR3 coding DNA: TGTGCCAGCAGCTTGTCTCGGCAGAGCCACACAGATACGCAGTATTTT. It codes for CASSLSRQSHTDTQYF. Supplemented by reference TRBV5-4 and TRBJ2-3, the full variable domain reads ETGVTQSPTHLIKTRGQQVTLRCSSQSGHNTVSWYQQALGQGPQFIFQYYREEENGRGNFPPRFSGLQFPNYSSELNVNALELDDSALYLCASSLSRQSHTDTQYFGPGTRLTVL.

This clonotype has a handful of counts. V is TRBV7-9 and J is TRBJ2-1, with 12 bases aligning to TRBD2. Germline values: CDR1 SEHNR, CDR2 FQNEAQ (reference sequence). Trimming at V came to 5 bases and at J to 10 bases, leaving 12 bases not matched to a gene. The CDR3 contains 16 residues. CDR3 nucleotides: TGTGCCAGCAGCGTCACCCTAGCGGGAGGGCCGGGGGAGCAGTTCTTC. It yields the protein CASSVTLAGGPGEQFF.

The chain joins TRBV6-4 to TRBJ2-7, with D perhaps TRBD2 (6 bases). Germline values: CDR1 MRHNA, CDR2 SNTAGT. This CDR3 comprises 14 residues. Trimming shortened V by 6 bases and J by 5 bases, and 17 bases separated the two germline ends. The CDR3 bases are TGTGCCAGCAGAGCCGGGACTGGGTCCCACGAGCAGTACTTC. Amino acid sequence: CASRAGTGSHEQYF.

In this sample, this clonotype turned up a few times. The CDR3 is CASSPSERNRGRIRGNTEAFF. DNA for the CDR3: TGTGCCAGCAGCCCGTCGGAGCGAAACCGGGGGCGGATAAGAGGGAACACTGAAGCTTTCTTT. The chain combines TRBV7-9 with TRBJ1-1; perhaps TRBD1 as D (6 bases). The CDR3 length is 21 residues. Germline V gene data show CDR1 as SEHNR and CDR2 as FQNEAQ (reference sequence). The V end was cut by 5 bases, the J end by 1 base, with 32 bases between.

This chain joins TRBV5-1 and TRBJ2-5, with 8 nucleotides matching TRBD2. The CDR3 length is 14 residues. After removal of 5 bases from V and 1 base from J, the junction contained 4 bases not matched to a gene. The germline CDR1 and CDR2 sequences are SGHRS and YFSETQ. The CDR3 region has the DNA TGCGCCAGCAGGCAGACTAGCGCCCAAGAGACCCAGTACTTC. This encodes CASRQTSAQETQYF.

The chain links TRBV18 to TRBJ1-1; 8 bases match TRBD1. CDR1 is KGHSH and CDR2 is LQKENI in the germline V gene. Trimming took 4 bases from V and 5 from J; bases not matched to a gene: 6. The CDR3 runs to 14 residues. The CDR3 DNA reads as TGTGCCAGCTCACGGAGACAGGGGATGACTGAAGCTTTCTTT. Protein sequence: CASSRRQGMTEAFF.

CDR3 in amino acids: CSVSGQYNEQFF. The CDR3 DNA reads TGCAGCGTCTCGGGACAATACAATGAGCAGTTCTTC. The chain has TRBV29-1 and TRBJ2-1, with a tentative D call TRBD1 (6 bases). The CDR3 covers 12 residues. V lost 6 bases, J lost 4 bases, and 10 bases lay in between. CDR1 is SQVTM, CDR2 ANQGSEA, per germline.

This rearrangement joins TRBV28 to TRBJ2-5; 7 positions match TRBD2. Germline CDR1 and CDR2: MDHEN and SYDVKM. V dropped 6 bases and J dropped 5; count of bases not matched to a gene: 6. The CDR3 is 13 residues long. The CDR3 coding sequence is TGTGCCAGCAGAGCTGGGACTACGGAGACCCAGTACTTC. Translating it yields CASRAGTTETQYF.

This clonotype was detected ten times or more. This chain uses TRBV12-3 or TRBV12-4 with TRBJ2-1; 10 nucleotides align to TRBD2. After removal of 5 bases from V and 3 bases from J, the junction contained 10 bases not matched to a gene. CDR3 size: 17 residues. The CDR3 reads CASSPRTSGGNYNEQFF. The CDR3 DNA reads as TGTGCCAGCAGTCCCCGGACTAGCGGAGGAAACTACAATGAGCAGTTCTTC.

V is TRBV14 and J is TRBJ2-1; 10 nucleotides agree with TRBD2. The CDR3 is 15 amino acids. Germline V CDR1 and CDR2: SGHDN, FVKESK. V was clipped by 4 bases and J by 9 bases; unmatched bases: 9. The CDR3 sequence is CASSPGLAYTVEQFF. CDR3 bases: TGTGCCAGCAGCCCGGGACTAGCGTACACGGTTGAGCAGTTCTTC.

The CDR3 loop is CASSQDRGIAKNIQYF. CDR3 nucleotides: TGTGCCAGCAGTCAAGACAGGGGGATAGCCAAAAACATTCAGTACTTC. The rearrangement uses TRBV28 and TRBJ2-4, with TRBD1 identical over 9 bases. Germline assignment: CDR1 MDHEN and CDR2 SYDVKM. The J segment lost 0 bases and the V segment lost 5 bases, leaving 5 bases of the junction unmatched. This CDR3 is 16 amino acids long. The complete variable domain, with remaining parts taken from reference TRBV28 and TRBJ2-4, reads DVKVTQSSRYLVKRTGEKVFLECVQDMDHENMFWYRQDPGLGLRLIYFSYDVKMKEKGDIPEGYSVSREKKERFSLILESASTNQTSMYLCASSQDRGIAKNIQYFGAGTRLSVL.

The V call is TRBV6-2 or TRBV6-3, the J call TRBJ1-5; tentatively, D is TRBD1 (5 bases). Germline-derived CDR1 and CDR2 are MNHEY and SVGEGT. V shed 7 bases and J shed 4 bases, with 17 bases lying between them. The CDR3 is 15 amino acids. The CDR3 loop reads CASKWVQGRNQPQHF. The CDR3 nucleotides read TGTGCCAGCAAATGGGTCCAGGGTAGAAATCAGCCCCAGCATTTT.